Listed here are 10 T cell receptor beta chains from one sample, sequenced in a study of cytomegalovirus exposure and HLA in healthy donors. PCR employed 60 Vbeta and 13 Jbeta primers. Method: immunoSEQ multiplex PCR; TCRdb's copy keeps in-frame clones and lacks some. This sample yields roughly 140,000 clones, of which approximately 84% are seen a single time; 9% to 10% belongs to the top ten. The specimen sequenced was PBMCs. Source of these receptors: a woman aged 60-75 years in good health and CMV-seropositive.

This clone appeared a few times. The CDR3 spells CASSEKEPGQGEAFF. CDR3 bases: TGTGCCAGCAGTGAAAAGGAACCGGGACAGGGTGAAGCTTTCTTT. The chain has TRBV6-1 and TRBJ1-1; 9 nucleotides line up with TRBD1. The junction had 8 bases not matched to a gene; V was cut back by 2 bases and J by 7 bases. CDR3 size: 15 residues. Germline CDR1 is MNHNS and CDR2 is SASEGT.

The chain combines TRBV11-3 with TRBJ1-1; D not resolved. The germline V gene encodes CDR1 SGHNT and CDR2 YENEEA. CDR3 size: 11 residues. V was shortened by 6 bases and J by 7 bases, with 9 bases between the two germline ends. The CDR3 region is CASSYSSEAFF. DNA for the CDR3: TGTGCCAGCAGTTACTCGAGTGAAGCTTTCTTT.

The chain combines TRBV29-1 with TRBJ1-2, with TRBD1 matching 9 bases. This CDR3 is built from 11 residues. Trimming took 7 bases from V and 6 from J; bases not matched to a gene: 3. CDR1 SQVTM and CDR2 ANQGSEA come from the germline V gene. The CDR3 sequence: CSGGQGNGYTF. In DNA form, the CDR3 reads TGCAGCGGGGGACAGGGCAATGGCTACACCTTC.

The J gene is TRBJ2-1, the V gene TRBV19; TRBD2 might be the D (5 bases). Germline V lookup: CDR1 LNHDA, CDR2 SQIVND (reference sequence). Trimming shortened V by 6 bases and J by 10 bases, and 16 bases separated the two germline ends. This CDR3 has 13 amino acids. The CDR3 nucleotides read TGTGCCAGTAGATCGGACGGGAAAGACGAGCAGTTCTTC. Its protein is CASRSDGKDEQFF.

The V gene is TRBV5-4, the J gene TRBJ1-4; weak D call: TRBD1 (5 bases). Trimming shortened V by 3 bases and J by 3 bases, and 12 bases separated the two germline ends. CDR1 and CDR2 (germline): SGHNT, YYREEE (reference sequence). There are 15 residues in the CDR3. The CDR3, as DNA: TGTGCCAGCAGCTGGGCCGGGGGGGCTAATGAAAAACTGTTTTTT. It translates to CASSWAGGANEKLFF. Full variable domain (remainder filled in from reference TRBV5-4 and TRBJ1-4): ETGVTQSPTHLIKTRGQQVTLRCSSQSGHNTVSWYQQALGQGPQFIFQYYREEENGRGNFPPRFSGLQFPNYSSELNVNALELDDSALYLCASSWAGGANEKLFFGSGTQLSVL.

The chain has TRBV10-3 and TRBJ2-5, with D perhaps matching TRBD2 (8 bases). V lost 11 bases and J lost 4, with 20 bases in between. Germline CDR1 ENHRY, CDR2 SYGVKD. CDR3 length: 14 residues. The CDR3 DNA sequence: TGTGCCGCCAGGGGGGCGGGAGGAGGAGAGACCCAGTACTTC. It specifies CAARGAGGGETQYF.

The V and J genes are TRBV7-9 and TRBJ1-4; 8 bases are a match to TRBD1. CDR3 length equals 15 residues. The V segment lost 5 bases and the J segment 5 bases; nucleotides outside the gene matches: 7. CDR1 and CDR2 (germline): SEHNR, FQNEAQ (reference sequence). The chain's CDR3 is CASSPGQGENEKLFF. CDR3 DNA sequence: TGTGCCAGCAGCCCAGGACAGGGCGAGAATGAAAAACTGTTTTTT.

This rearrangement joins TRBV28 to TRBJ1-1; D remains unclear. Germline CDR1 and CDR2: MDHEN and SYDVKM. Trimming left V 8 bases short and J 10 bases short, with 11 bases between. The CDR3 extends over 10 amino acids. The CDR3 bases are TGTGCCAGCGGCGGGTGGGCAGCTTTCTTT. Its protein is CASGGWAAFF.

J is TRBJ2-7 and V is TRBV5-5, with 7 bases lining up with TRBD1. Germline CDR1 is SGHKS and CDR2 is YYEKEE (reference sequence). This CDR3 comprises 14 residues. The trim removed 4 bases at V and 7 bases at J, leaving 11 bases unmatched. The CDR3 protein is CASSDLTGLGEQYF. As DNA, the CDR3 is TGTGCCAGCAGCGACCTGACAGGGTTGGGGGAGCAGTACTTC.

V usage is TRBV28 and J usage is TRBJ2-1; possible D gene TRBD2, 6 bases. The V gene's germline CDR1 is MDHEN and CDR2 SYDVKM. The CDR3 covers 15 residues. Trimming removed 8 bases from V and 0 bases from J, with 14 bases in between. This CDR3 is CASGSLATSYNEQFF. Here the CDR3 DNA reads TGTGCCAGCGGGTCCCTAGCGACCTCCTACAATGAGCAGTTCTTC.